Presented here are 11 T cell receptor beta chains from one specimen sequenced in a study of T cell clonotyping in hematopoietic cell transplantation. Assay: immunoSEQ multiplex PCR; the TCRdb copy retains only in-frame clones and omits some. The sample has tens of thousands of clones; 94% are singletons. Sequenced sample: peripheral blood mononuclear cells. These receptors were taken from a woman between 50 and 59 years old in good health. Some clones in this sample may be carry-over from other donors' samples.

The V and J genes are TRBV4-3 and TRBJ2-7, with TRBD1 matching 8 bases. Trimming took 0 bases from V and 3 from J; bases not matched to a gene: 4. This CDR3 comprises 15 residues. Germline assignment: CDR1 LGHNA and CDR2 YSLEER. The CDR3 protein is CASSQDFGQGYEQYF. The CDR3 DNA reads TGCGCCAGCAGCCAAGATTTTGGACAGGGCTACGAGCAGTACTTC.

V gene TRBV28 combines with J gene TRBJ2-4, with a possible D match to TRBD2 (5 bases). Trimming took off 2 bases at V and 2 bases at J, with 13 bases between the two ends. This CDR3 comprises 16 residues. CDR1 and CDR2 (germline): MDHEN, SYDVKM. CDR3 sequence reads: CASSLEGFGTKNIQYF. CDR3 DNA sequence: TGTGCCAGCAGTTTAGAAGGTTTCGGGACCAAAAACATTCAGTACTTC.

The gene calls are TRBV28 and TRBJ1-6; D uncertain. Per the germline V gene, CDR1 is MDHEN and CDR2 is SYDVKM. The CDR3 is made up of 14 amino acids. The V end was cut by 2 bases, the J end by 9 bases, with 11 bases between. The CDR3 DNA follows: TGTGCCAGCAGTTTAGTACGGCTTCGTTCACCCCTCCACTTT. Protein: CASSLVRLRSPLHF.

The CDR3 spells CASSSPQRDSPLHF. Here the CDR3 DNA reads TGTGCCAGCAGCTCACCACAGAGGGATTCACCCCTCCACTTT. This chain uses TRBV7-2 with TRBJ1-6; D not certain. The V gene lost 4 bases and the J gene lost 8 bases, with 12 bases spanning the gap. CDR1 and CDR2 (germline): SGHTA, FQGNSA. The CDR3 has 14 amino acids.

The chain employs TRBV28 and TRBJ2-7; D might be TRBD1 (6 bases). The ends were cut back, 3 bases at V and 3 bases at J, with 15 bases in the middle. Germline lookup yields CDR1 MDHEN and CDR2 SYDVKM. This CDR3 comprises 15 residues. The chain's CDR3 is CASSLPGTGRYEQYF. CDR3 nucleotide sequence: TGTGCCAGCAGTTTGCCCGGAACAGGGCGCTACGAGCAGTACTTC.

The V and J genes are TRBV6-6 and TRBJ2-3; D may correspond to TRBD1 or TRBD2 (5 bases each). This CDR3 has 15 amino acids. The V and J ends lost 4 bases and 3 bases respectively, with 14 bases between them. CDR1 and CDR2 from the germline V gene are MNHNY and SVGAGI (reference sequence). The CDR3, as DNA: TGTGCCAGCAGTTCTCCGGGACGCACAACAGATACGCAGTATTTT. It encodes CASSSPGRTTDTQYF.

V usage is TRBV10-3 and J usage is TRBJ1-5; 7 nucleotides align to TRBD1. In germline, CDR1 is ENHRY, CDR2 SYGVKD. With V trimmed by 3 bases and J by 0 bases, 11 bases remained unmatched. This CDR3 region has 18 residues. This CDR3 is CAISDGEGAEYSNQPQHF. The CDR3 DNA reads TGTGCCATCAGTGATGGTGAGGGGGCCGAGTATAGCAATCAGCCCCAGCATTTT.

V and J are TRBV6-1 and TRBJ2-2; possibly TRBD2 for D (5 bases). The CDR3 sequence is 17 residues long. Trimming stripped 1 base from V and 6 bases from J, with 18 bases between. Germline CDR1 and CDR2: MNHNS and SASEGT. CDR3 in DNA: TGTGCCAGCAGTGAAGGGTGGGGTGGGGTTAGCGCCGGGGAGCTGTTTTTT. Translated, it gives CASSEGWGGVSAGELFF.

This clone has just one count. The rearrangement links TRBV5-1 to TRBJ2-7; TRBD1 aligns across 7 bases. This CDR3 region has 14 residues. Unmatched junction bases numbered 8, after V lost 4 bases and J lost 4 bases. Per germline, CDR1 SGHRS and CDR2 YFSETQ. CDR3 sequence (DNA): TGCGCCAGCAGCCCCGACAGGGCGTCGTACGAGCAGTACTTC. Protein: CASSPDRASYEQYF.

The V call is TRBV6-4, the J call TRBJ1-1; no reliable D call. CDR1 MRHNA and CDR2 SNTAGT come from the germline V gene. The CDR3 consists of 14 residues. Trimming removed 2 bases from V and 0 bases from J, with 7 bases in between. CDR3 in DNA: TGTGCCAGCAGTGACGCGGTTATGAACACTGAAGCTTTCTTT. It encodes CASSDAVMNTEAFF.

The chain combines TRBV28 with TRBJ1-2; D remains unclear. The CDR3 sequence is 14 residues long. The V and J ends lost 4 bases and 4 bases respectively, with 13 bases between them. In germline, CDR1 is MDHEN, CDR2 SYDVKM. In DNA form, the CDR3 reads TGTGCCAGCAGTTCATTTAGGACGGGCTATGGCTACACCTTC. Its translation is CASSSFRTGYGYTF.